These 25 T cell receptor beta chains were sequenced from one sample in a study of shared clonotypes between healthy human individuals. Sequenced by immunoSEQ multiplex PCR; TCRdb stores in-frame clones only, minus some. The sample lists about 2.4 million clones; roughly 93% were seen once. The sample taken for sequencing was naive CD4+ T cells from PBMCs. Specified subset: CD45RA+ positively selected. All receptors come from a young man in good health. Some clones in this sample may be carry-over from other donors' samples.

V is TRBV28 and J is TRBJ2-3, with D perhaps matching TRBD2 (5 bases). Trimming took off 6 bases at V and 6 bases at J, with 22 bases between the two ends. The CDR3 contains 16 residues. CDR1 is MDHEN and CDR2 is SYDVKM in the germline V gene. The CDR3 loop is CASRVELVQSGDTQYF. The CDR3 DNA sequence: TGTGCCAGCAGAGTCGAACTAGTTCAATCGGGGGATACGCAGTATTTT.

The chain recombines TRBV28 with TRBJ1-5, with no clear D. The CDR3 has 12 residues. Deletions cut 8 bases from V and 9 bases from J, with 14 bases between. Germline values: CDR1 MDHEN, CDR2 SYDVKM. CDR3 sequence reads: CASVGAGGPQHF. CDR3 DNA sequence: TGTGCCAGCGTGGGAGCGGGCGGGCCCCAGCATTTT.

The V call is TRBV10-3, the J call TRBJ2-7; D not certain. The CDR3 totals 13 residues. Trimming stripped 4 bases from V and 5 bases from J, with 12 bases between. The V gene's germline CDR1 is ENHRY and CDR2 SYGVKD. CDR3 sequence reads: CAISGRTPHEQYF. The CDR3 nucleotides are TGTGCCATCAGTGGACGGACCCCTCACGAGCAGTACTTC.

V gene TRBV9 combines with J gene TRBJ1-4; TRBD1 might be the D (5 bases). The length of the CDR3 is 14 residues. Germline CDR1 SGDLS, CDR2 YYNGEE. V lost 3 bases to trimming and J lost 4 bases, with 10 bases between them. The CDR3 loop reads CASSARGVNEKLFF. DNA for the CDR3: TGTGCCAGCAGCGCACGGGGGGTTAATGAAAAACTGTTTTTT.

The sample holds one count of this clone. This chain joins TRBV28 and TRBJ2-3; possible D gene TRBD2, 5 bases. CDR1 is MDHEN, CDR2 SYDVKM, per germline. This CDR3 comprises 15 residues. The V and J ends lost 7 bases and 1 base respectively, with 15 bases between them. The CDR3 here is CASTPDWGGTDTQYF. The CDR3 DNA reads as TGTGCCAGCACCCCGGATTGGGGAGGCACAGATACGCAGTATTTT. The complete variable domain, with remaining parts taken from reference TRBV28 and TRBJ2-3, reads DVKVTQSSRYLVKRTGEKVFLECVQDMDHENMFWYRQDPGLGLRLIYFSYDVKMKEKGDIPEGYSVSREKKERFSLILESASTNQTSMYLCASTPDWGGTDTQYFGPGTRLTVL.

This clone has more than one count but fewer than ten. V and J are TRBV9 and TRBJ1-5; D is uncertain. Per germline, CDR1 SGDLS and CDR2 YYNGEE. There are 13 residues in the CDR3. V lost 0 bases and J 6 bases, leaving 7 bases between the germline ends. The CDR3 DNA sequence: TGTGCCAGCAGCGTAGCGGGGTCTCAGCCCCAGCATTTT. This translates into CASSVAGSQPQHF. Full variable domain (missing parts from reference TRBV9 and TRBJ1-5): DSGVTQTPKHLITATGQRVTLRCSPRSGDLSVYWYQQSLDQGLQFLIQYYNGEERAKGNILERFSAQQFPDLHSELNLSSLELGDSALYFCASSVAGSQPQHFGDGTRLSIL.

CDR3: CSVPAMDQETQYF. CDR3 DNA: TGCAGCGTGCCGGCGATGGACCAAGAGACCCAGTACTTC. The genes are TRBV29-1 and TRBJ2-5; D is unclear. Trimming cost V 6 bases and J 0 bases, with 11 bases left between them. The length of the CDR3 is 13 residues. Germline V CDR1 and CDR2: SQVTM, ANQGSEA.

The V call is TRBV19, the J call TRBJ1-2, with 7 positions matching TRBD1. V trimming: 5 bases; J trimming: 3 bases; junction bases outside the gene matches: 6. The CDR3 runs to 14 residues. Germline V gives CDR1 LNHDA, CDR2 SQIVND (reference sequence). The CDR3, as DNA: TGTGCCAGTAGTCCGCACGGGACAGACTATGGCTACACCTTC. This encodes CASSPHGTDYGYTF.

The chain joins TRBV6-1 to TRBJ1-2, with TRBD1 identical over 8 bases. The CDR3 loop spans 17 amino acids. V shed 3 bases, J shed 2 bases, and the junction held 11 bases outside the gene matches. Germline values: CDR1 MNHNS, CDR2 SASEGT. The CDR3 DNA sequence: TGTGCCAGCAGTGACCCGACAGGGGTTCGGGCCAACTATGGCTACACCTTC. It codes for CASSDPTGVRANYGYTF.

This chain's CDR3 is CASSPAGTSGYSYEQYF. CDR3 coding DNA: TGCGCCAGCAGCCCGGCCGGGACTAGCGGATACTCCTACGAGCAGTACTTC. The V call is TRBV5-1, the J call TRBJ2-7; 11 nucleotides line up with TRBD2. V was clipped by 4 bases and J by 0 bases; unmatched bases: 9. CDR1 and CDR2 from the germline V gene are SGHRS and YFSETQ. This CDR3 is built from 17 residues.

This chain connects TRBV28 to TRBJ1-3; 7 positions match TRBD1. This CDR3 contains 16 residues. The V segment lost 5 bases and the J segment 0 bases; nucleotides outside the gene matches: 7. Germline-derived CDR1 and CDR2 are MDHEN and SYDVKM. CDR3 in DNA: TGTGCCAGCAGTAACGACAGGGCACACTCTGGAAACACCATATATTTT. This translates into CASSNDRAHSGNTIYF.

V and J are TRBV4-2 and TRBJ1-1; D gene uncertain. This CDR3 region has 13 residues. The V and J ends lost 4 bases and 0 bases respectively, with 6 bases between them. CDR1 and CDR2 (germline): LGHNA, YNFKEQ. CDR3 nucleotides: TGTGCCAGCAGCCGTAAGATGAACACTGAAGCTTTCTTT. This gives the protein CASSRKMNTEAFF.

This clone has only one observation. The chain combines TRBV28 with TRBJ2-4; the match to TRBD1 covers 8 bases. Germline CDR1 is MDHEN and CDR2 is SYDVKM. CDR3 length equals 17 residues. After removal of 0 bases from V and 2 bases from J, the junction contained 6 bases not matched to a gene. The DNA for the CDR3 is TGTGCCAGCAGTTTATGGGCGGGACAGGCTACCAAAAACATTCAGTACTTC. This translates into CASSLWAGQATKNIQYF.

This chain connects TRBV30 to TRBJ1-5; D uncertain. The length of the CDR3 is 15 residues. Germline CDR1 reads GTSNPN; CDR2 reads SVGIG (reference sequence). V dropped 0 bases and J dropped 2 bases, with 11 bases sitting between them. The CDR3 DNA reads TGTGCCTGGAGTGTAGGGTACGGGGGCAATCAGCCCCAGCATTTT. Its translation is CAWSVGYGGNQPQHF.

The rearrangement uses TRBV5-1 and TRBJ2-3; the D is unclear. Trimming took 0 bases from V and 1 from J, leaving 9 bases between them. The CDR3 covers 15 residues. Germline values: CDR1 SGHRS, CDR2 YFSETQ. The CDR3 sequence is CASSLAFFRTDTQYF. The DNA of the CDR3 is TGCGCCAGCAGCTTGGCCTTTTTCCGCACAGATACGCAGTATTTT.

V is TRBV6-1 and J is TRBJ2-1; D is ambiguous. Trimming took 2 bases from V and 15 from J, leaving 14 bases between them. The CDR3 is 12 residues long. Germline values: CDR1 MNHNS, CDR2 SASEGT. CDR3: CASSESVIEVFF. The DNA for the CDR3 is TGTGCCAGCAGTGAAAGCGTCATAGAAGTGTTCTTC.

The gene calls are TRBV4-1 and TRBJ2-2, with D possibly matching TRBD2 (6 bases). V was cut by 7 bases and J by 6 bases, with 15 bases left in between. CDR3 length equals 14 residues. CDR1 MGHRA and CDR2 YSYEKL come from the germline V gene. The CDR3: CASTIIGGSGELFF. The CDR3 DNA is TGCGCCAGCACTATCATCGGGGGTTCCGGGGAGCTGTTTTTT.

V usage is TRBV2 and J usage is TRBJ2-5; D is possibly TRBD1 (6 bases). The germline V gene has CDR1 SNHLY and CDR2 FYNNEI. The CDR3 has 14 amino acids. V gave up 6 bases and J gave up 1 base, with 12 bases separating them. The chain's CDR3 is CASSPQGSQETQYF. The CDR3 DNA sequence: TGTGCCAGCAGCCCACAGGGTTCCCAAGAGACCCAGTACTTC. Variable domain in full (rest from reference TRBV2 and TRBJ2-5): EPEVTQTPSHQVTQMGQEVILRCVPISNHLYFYWYRQILGQKVEFLVSFYNNEISEKSEIFDDQFSVERPDGSNFTLKIRSTKLEDSAMYFCASSPQGSQETQYFGPGTRLLVL.

The rearrangement uses TRBV7-3 and TRBJ2-5, with a possible D match to TRBD2 (5 bases). CDR3 length equals 13 residues. Between the trimmed V and J ends, which lost 5 bases and 3 bases, there was a span of 10 bases. In germline, CDR1 is SGHTA, CDR2 FQGTGA. The CDR3 reads CASSRRAEETQYF. The CDR3 DNA is TGTGCCAGCAGCCGGCGGGCGGAAGAGACCCAGTACTTC.

This clone was detected only once. The sample carries other DNA sequences with the same CDR3. The J gene is TRBJ2-2, the V gene TRBV7-9; D gene unclear. Germline CDR1 SEHNR, CDR2 FQNEAQ (reference sequence). CDR3 length: 12 amino acids. V lost 5 bases and J lost 6, with 7 bases in between. CDR3 bases: TGTGCCAGCAGCCCCTCTCCCGGGGAGCTGTTTTTT. Protein sequence: CASSPSPGELFF. The entire variable domain, with the rest obtained from reference TRBV7-9 and TRBJ2-2, is as follows: DTGVSQNPRHKITKRGQNVTFRCDPISEHNRLYWYRQTLGQGPEFLTYFQNEAQLEKSRLLSDRFSAERPKGSFSTLEIQRTEQGDSAMYLCASSPSPGELFFGEGSRLTVL.

The genes are TRBV7-9 and TRBJ1-4; 9 nucleotides align to TRBD1. Trimming took 1 base from V and 4 from J; bases not matched to a gene: 7. The CDR3 contains 17 residues. Germline assignment: CDR1 SEHNR and CDR2 FQNEAQ (reference sequence). CDR3 coding DNA: TGTGCCAGCAGCTTAGTCGGGACAGGGCCCAATAATGAAAAACTGTTTTTT. It is translated as CASSLVGTGPNNEKLFF. The full variable domain, completed using reference TRBV7-9 and TRBJ1-4, is DTGVSQNPRHKITKRGQNVTFRCDPISEHNRLYWYRQTLGQGPEFLTYFQNEAQLEKSRLLSDRFSAERPKGSFSTLEIQRTEQGDSAMYLCASSLVGTGPNNEKLFFGSGTQLSVL.

V and J are TRBV11-1 and TRBJ2-3; D possibly uses TRBD1 or TRBD2 (5 bases each). This CDR3 is 15 amino acids long. Germline CDR1 and CDR2: SGHAT and FQDESV (reference sequence). V was trimmed by 2 bases and J by 0 bases, leaving 9 bases between them. The DNA of the CDR3 is TGTGCCAGCAGCTTACGGGGCTTCAGCACAGATACGCAGTATTTT. Translated: CASSLRGFSTDTQYF.

The gene calls are TRBV21-1 and TRBJ2-7; the table names TRBD1, a call not compared with the DNA. TRBV21-1 is deemed a pseudogene. CDR3 length: 17 amino acids. The CDR3 region is CASSKSFWGRVLDEQYF. The DNA for the CDR3 is TGTGCCAGCAGCAAAAGTTTCTGGGGCAGGGTGCTCGACGAGCAGTACTTC.

This rearrangement joins TRBV4-1 to TRBJ2-3, with no clear D. The CDR3 covers 12 residues. Trimming took off 0 bases at V and 6 bases at J, with 4 bases between the two ends. Germline CDR1 MGHRA, CDR2 YSYEKL. The CDR3 DNA sequence: TGCGCCAGCAGCCAAGATCAGGATACGCAGTATTTT. Its protein product is CASSQDQDTQYF.

This clone has a handful of counts. V gene TRBV10-3 combines with J gene TRBJ1-2; 7 nucleotides match TRBD1. CDR1 and CDR2 from the germline V gene are ENHRY and SYGVKD. Trimming cost V 1 base and J 11 bases; bases outside gene matches: 13. The CDR3 contains 15 residues. The CDR3, as DNA: TGTGCCATCAGTGAGTTCGGGTCCGGGACAGAGGGTTACACCTTC. Its protein product is CAISEFGSGTEGYTF.